The entry below gives a single TCR beta chain sequence along with its context. This record comes from a study of blood T cell repertoires in COVID-19. Study details: The origin of the acute and convalescent COVID-19 samples was the United States, Italy and Spain. PBMCs, B-cell-depleted T cells, or T cells provided the cDNA or gDNA that made up the material.

Germline V gene data show CDR1 as SGHVS and CDR2 as FQNEAQ. The trim removed 5 bases at V and 6 bases at J, leaving 15 bases unmatched. This CDR3 has 17 amino acids. As handled by the study authors: Reference gene primer amplification gave nucleated cell count estimates. TCRdb keeps only in-frame clones here, not all; method: immunoSEQ multiplex PCR. That table furnishes V, J and clone size, whereas the DNA furnished D and trimming. The top ten hold 8.8% of the sample, which has roughly 49,000 clones, roughly 70% seen once. The specimen was peripheral blood. This clonotype originated in a woman in her 70s with acute or convalescent COVID-19. J is TRBJ2-1 and V is TRBV7-8, with 8 positions matching TRBD2. CDR3 residues: CASSPLAGQPIANEQFF. The CDR3 region has the DNA TGTGCCAGCAGCCCCCTAGCGGGCCAGCCCATCGCCAATGAGCAGTTCTTC.